These T cell receptor beta chains were read from a single sample in a study of blood T cell repertoires in COVID-19. The protocol was immunoSEQ multiplex PCR, while the TCRdb copy is restricted to in-frame clones and leaves out a portion. Of around 80,000 clones in the sample, 85% were seen once. Sequences were obtained from peripheral blood. The source is a man in his fifties or sixties with COVID-19, enrolled during active disease. CDR3s include the opening cysteine and the closing phenylalanine or tryptophan. The D gene is left open where the match is weak. Clone size appears in some rows only: once, few, many, or a class for an expanded clone.

.	TRBV28	.	TRBJ1-2	CASNLGGARGYTF	TGTGCCAGCAACCTAGGAGGGGCGAGGGGCTACACCTTC
.	TRBV19	.	TRBJ2-2	CASSRRGRRTGELFF	TGTGCCAGTAGTCGGAGGGGGCGTCGCACCGGGGAGCTGTTTTTT
.	TRBV7-2	.	TRBJ1-5	CASSAKTGTQPQHF	TGTGCCAGCAGCGCGAAGACAGGTACTCAGCCCCAGCATTTT
.	TRBV19	TRBD2	TRBJ2-3	CASSQTSGRSTDTQYF	TGTGCCAGTAGTCAGACTAGCGGAAGGAGCACAGATACGCAGTATTTT
.	TRBV12-5	TRBD1	TRBJ2-6	CARTAGTGWSGANVLTF	TGTGCTAGAACAGCCGGGACAGGGTGGTCTGGGGCCAACGTCCTGACTTTC
.	TRBV30	TRBD1	TRBJ1-6	CAWSGQGNSPLHF	TGTGCCTGGAGCGGACAGGGGAATTCACCCCTCCACTTT
.	TRBV5-1	.	TRBJ2-1	CASQNRVLNNEQFF	TGCGCCAGCCAAAACAGGGTCCTGAACAATGAGCAGTTCTTC
.	TRBV28	.	TRBJ2-5	CASSLSETQYF	TGTGCCAGCAGTTTATCGGAGACCCAGTACTTC
.	TRBV29-1	TRBD2	TRBJ2-7	CSGGTSGRSYEQYF	TGCAGCGGAGGGACTAGCGGGAGATCCTACGAGCAGTACTTC
.	TRBV6-5	.	TRBJ1-1	CASRPRRNTEAFF	TGTGCCAGCAGACCCCGGAGGAACACTGAAGCTTTCTTT
.	TRBV5-4	.	TRBJ2-3	CASKGGEDTQYF	TGTGCCAGCAAGGGCGGGGAAGATACGCAGTATTTT
.	TRBV10-3	TRBD1	TRBJ1-5	CAIRGDREGQPQHF	TGTGCCATCAGGGGGGACAGGGAGGGGCAGCCCCAGCATTTT
.	TRBV7-3	TRBD1	TRBJ2-3	CASSLAPTGAPDTQYF	TGTGCCAGCAGCTTAGCCCCAACAGGGGCCCCAGATACGCAGTATTTT
once	TRBV5-6	.	TRBJ1-5	CASSLAVSAVGNQPQHF	TGTGCCAGCAGCTTGGCGGTTTCCGCGGTGGGCAATCAGCCCCAGCATTTT
.	TRBV19	.	TRBJ2-7	CASSTYQPGFLWNYEQYF	TGTGCCAGTAGTACCTACCAGCCCGGGTTTCTTTGGAACTACGAGCAGTACTTC
.	TRBV28	.	TRBJ1-2	CASSSGYGYTF	TGTGCCAGCAGTTCGGGCTATGGCTACACCTTC
.	TRBV9	.	TRBJ1-6	CASSVGDSPLHF	TGTGCCAGCAGCGTGGGAGATTCACCCCTCCACTTT
.	TRBV27	.	TRBJ1-5	CASSSAGSQPQHF	TGTGCCAGCAGTTCCGCGGGGTCCCAGCCCCAGCATTTT
.	TRBV28	.	TRBJ1-2	CASSFGGTYGYTF	TGTGCCAGCAGTTTCGGGGGAACCTATGGCTACACCTTC
.	TRBV28	.	TRBJ1-5	CASSRDSSNQPQHF	TGTGCCAGCAGCCGCGACAGTAGCAATCAGCCCCAGCATTTT
.	TRBV19	.	TRBJ2-3	CASSIIPRLDTQYF	TGTGCCAGTAGTATAATTCCACGGTTAGATACGCAGTATTTT
few	TRBV5-4	.	TRBJ1-5	CASSLGGDQPQHF	TGTGCCAGCAGCTTGGGGGGGGATCAGCCCCAGCATTTT
.	TRBV30	TRBD2	TRBJ2-3	CAWSSASGGIDTDTQYF	TGTGCCTGGAGTTCGGCTAGCGGGGGGATAGACACAGATACGCAGTATTTT
.	TRBV28	.	TRBJ2-1	CASASANEQFF	TGTGCCAGCGCCAGCGCCAATGAGCAGTTCTTC
.	TRBV5-1	TRBD2	TRBJ2-3	CASSSTSGRGDTQYF	TGCGCCAGCAGCTCTACTAGCGGGAGGGGAGATACGCAGTATTTT
.	TRBV19	TRBD1	TRBJ1-2	CASSIGTAGGGYGYTF	TGTGCCAGTAGTATCGGAACGGCAGGGGGCGGCTATGGCTACACCTTC
.	TRBV19	TRBD1	TRBJ1-5	CASRLTGINQPQHF	TGTGCCAGTAGGCTGACAGGGATCAATCAGCCCCAGCATTTT
.	TRBV6-5	.	TRBJ1-1	CASSYSRGNTEAFF	TGTGCCAGCAGTTATTCCAGGGGGAACACTGAAGCTTTCTTT
few	TRBV29-1	.	TRBJ1-4	CSVGRVGEKLFF	TGCAGCGTTGGGAGGGTAGGGGAAAAACTGTTTTTT